Below, 16 T cell receptor beta chains from the same sample are listed, as sequenced in a study of yellow fever vaccine responses in identical twins. TCRdb analysed the RT-PCR reads with MiXCR anew, one entry per CDR3 protein. The sample shows 2,000 to 2,500 distinct CDR3 sequences, 83% of them seen only once. The sequencing here drew on T cells from blood (PBMCs), unsorted or a sorted subset (not recorded which), taken before or after yellow fever vaccination (not recorded which). These receptors were obtained from a woman younger than 30 who received the yellow fever vaccine.

The chain recombines TRBV7-6 with TRBJ2-3; no clear D. Germline assignment: CDR1 SGHVS and CDR2 FNYEAQ. V was trimmed by 5 bases and J by 0 bases, leaving 15 bases between them. The CDR3 is 16 residues long. CDR3 bases: TGTGCCAGCAGCCGATTTAGGTTACGTAGCACAGATACGCAGTATTTT. This encodes CASSRFRLRSTDTQYF.

Written as DNA, the CDR3 is TGTGCCAGCAGCTTAGTAGGGACAGGGACCCCGGCAACTAATGAAAAACTGTTTTTT. The encoded protein is CASSLVGTGTPATNEKLFF. The rearrangement links TRBV11-2 to TRBJ1-4; 9 bases are shared with TRBD1. Germline V gives CDR1 SGHAT, CDR2 FQNNGV. After removal of 1 base from V and 0 bases from J, the junction contained 9 bases not matched to a gene. The CDR3 spans 19 residues.

The rearrangement uses TRBV20-1 and TRBJ1-2; D uncertain. Between the trimmed V and J ends, which lost 5 bases and 2 bases, there was a span of 18 bases. The CDR3 loop spans 15 amino acids. CDR1 and CDR2 (germline): DFQATT, SNEGSKA (reference sequence). The CDR3 DNA sequence: TGCAGTGCTTCAAGATCGGAAACCCTAAACTATGGCTACACCTTC. It specifies CSASRSETLNYGYTF.

The chain uses TRBV7-7 and TRBJ2-5, with TRBD1 matching 12 bases. The CDR3 loop spans 15 amino acids. J was trimmed by 4 bases and V by 5 bases; bases with no gene match: 5. The V gene's germline CDR1 is SSHAT and CDR2 FNYEAQ (reference sequence). The CDR3 region is CASSHRDRGPETQYF. CDR3 nucleotides: TGTGCCAGCAGCCACCGGGACAGGGGGCCAGAGACCCAGTACTTC. Using reference TRBV7-7 and TRBJ2-5 for the parts outside the CDR3, the full variable domain is GAGVSQSPRYKVTKRGQDVTLRCDPISSHATLYWYQQALGQGPEFLTYFNYEAQPDKSGLPSDRFSAERPEGSISTLTIQRTEQRDSAMYRCASSHRDRGPETQYFGPGTRLLVL.

V gene TRBV27 combines with J gene TRBJ2-1, with 9 bases aligning to TRBD1. V was clipped by 7 bases and J by 7 bases; unmatched bases: 11. The CDR3 contains 15 residues. Germline loops: CDR1 MNHEY, CDR2 SMNVEV (reference sequence). Here the CDR3 reads CASTPGTGFWNEQFF. For the CDR3, the DNA is TGTGCCAGCACTCCCGGGACAGGGTTTTGGAATGAGCAGTTCTTC.

V gene TRBV24-1 combines with J gene TRBJ2-6; the D is unclear. V lost 6 bases and J lost 9, with 8 bases in between. The CDR3 contains 12 residues. From germline, CDR1 is KGHDR and CDR2 SFDVKD. The CDR3 DNA sequence: TGTGCCACCAGTTCCGGTGGCAACGTCCTGACTTTC. Translated: CATSSGGNVLTF.

This clonotype was counted once. CDR3 in amino acids: CASSLWDGENEQFF. Written as DNA, the CDR3 is TGTGCCAGCAGCCTTTGGGACGGGGAGAATGAGCAGTTCTTC. V and J are TRBV11-1 and TRBJ2-1, with D perhaps assigned TRBD1 or TRBD2 (5 bases each). The CDR3 runs 14 residues. V was cut by 5 bases and J by 7 bases, with 15 bases left in between. Germline V gives CDR1 SGHAT, CDR2 FQDESV (reference sequence).

The chain couples TRBV11-2 to TRBJ2-1; the D gene is possibly TRBD1 (5 bases). The CDR3 covers 13 residues. V lost 3 bases, J lost 6 bases, and 9 bases lay in between. CDR1 and CDR2 (germline): SGHAT, FQNNGV. The CDR3 protein is CASSFQGSNEQFF. DNA of the CDR3: TGTGCCAGCAGCTTTCAGGGAAGCAATGAGCAGTTCTTC.

The gene calls are TRBV7-6 and TRBJ2-1, with D tentatively TRBD2 (6 bases). The V and J ends lost 2 bases and 1 base respectively, with 12 bases between them. This CDR3 has 16 amino acids. Germline V CDR1 and CDR2: SGHVS, FNYEAQ. CDR3 sequence (DNA): TGTGCCAGCAGCTTATCGACGGGAGCTTCCTACAATGAGCAGTTCTTC. Its translation: CASSLSTGASYNEQFF.

The chain has TRBV24-1 and TRBJ1-2; D gene uncertain. The length of the CDR3 is 14 residues. Per germline, CDR1 KGHDR and CDR2 SFDVKD. V was shortened by 3 bases and J by 4 bases, with 11 bases between the two germline ends. The CDR3 sequence is CATSDERVIYGYTF. The CDR3 DNA reads TGTGCCACCAGTGATGAGAGAGTCATCTATGGCTACACCTTC.

This chain links TRBV15 with TRBJ2-1; 12 bases map to TRBD2. In germline, CDR1 is LNHNV, CDR2 YYDKDF (reference sequence). Trimming cost V 5 bases and J 7 bases; bases outside gene matches: 6. The CDR3 runs 15 residues. The CDR3 nucleotides read TGTGCCACCAGCCGAACTAGCGGGGGGCCGAATGAGCAGTTCTTC. It encodes CATSRTSGGPNEQFF.

The chain has TRBV11-1 and TRBJ2-5; 9 bases map to TRBD1. V trimming: 5 bases; J trimming: 0 bases; junction bases outside the gene matches: 7. The germline CDR1 and CDR2 sequences are SGHAT and FQDESV (reference sequence). The CDR3 has 16 amino acids. DNA for the CDR3: TGTGCCAGCAGCCGGACAGGGGACGGGTACCAAGAGACCCAGTACTTC. This gives the protein CASSRTGDGYQETQYF.

This clonotype was detected a few times. The chain combines TRBV15 with TRBJ2-1, with D hard to call. Germline V gene lookup returns CDR1 LNHNV and CDR2 YYDKDF (reference sequence). This CDR3 contains 12 residues. The V and J ends lost 5 bases and 6 bases respectively, with 8 bases between them. CDR3: CATSENGNEQFF. The CDR3 DNA sequence: TGTGCCACCAGCGAAAACGGCAATGAGCAGTTCTTC. Combining the CDR3 with reference TRBV15 and TRBJ2-1 gives the whole variable domain DAMVIQNPRYQVTQFGKPVTLSCSQTLNHNVMYWYQQKSSQAPKLLFHYYDKDFNNEADTPDNFQSRRPNTSFCFLDIRSPGLGDTAMYLCATSENGNEQFFGPGTRLTVL.

Comments on this clonotype: One end of the junction is discordant with germline, which a read error may explain. CDR3: CAISEPNHQGQFNEQFF. The CDR3 coding sequence is TGTGCCATCAGTGAGCCAAACCATCAGGGACAGTTCAATGAGCAGTTCTTC. This chain joins TRBV6-1 and TRBJ2-1; 7 bases match TRBD1. The CDR3 has 17 residues. The germline V gene has CDR1 MNHNS and CDR2 SASEGT.

This chain uses TRBV11-1 with TRBJ1-1; D not certain. The CDR3 runs 14 residues. Trimming took 5 bases from V and 5 from J, leaving 15 bases between them. The germline gives CDR1 SGHAT, CDR2 FQDESV (reference sequence). The CDR3: CASSPVTSYTEAFF. The CDR3 DNA sequence: TGTGCCAGCAGCCCCGTTACGTCGTATACTGAAGCTTTCTTT.

This clonotype showed up just a few times. The V call is TRBV2, the J call TRBJ1-5; the D gene is possibly TRBD1 (6 bases). V lost 6 bases to trimming and J lost 0 bases, with 12 bases between them. The germline V gene has CDR1 SNHLY and CDR2 FYNNEI. There are 15 residues in the CDR3. The CDR3 here is CASSETGFSNQPQHF. CDR3 nucleotide sequence: TGTGCCAGCAGCGAGACAGGATTTAGCAATCAGCCCCAGCATTTT. Using reference TRBV2 and TRBJ1-5 for the parts outside the CDR3, the full variable domain is EPEVTQTPSHQVTQMGQEVILRCVPISNHLYFYWYRQILGQKVEFLVSFYNNEISEKSEIFDDQFSVERPDGSNFTLKIRSTKLEDSAMYFCASSETGFSNQPQHFGDGTRLSIL.